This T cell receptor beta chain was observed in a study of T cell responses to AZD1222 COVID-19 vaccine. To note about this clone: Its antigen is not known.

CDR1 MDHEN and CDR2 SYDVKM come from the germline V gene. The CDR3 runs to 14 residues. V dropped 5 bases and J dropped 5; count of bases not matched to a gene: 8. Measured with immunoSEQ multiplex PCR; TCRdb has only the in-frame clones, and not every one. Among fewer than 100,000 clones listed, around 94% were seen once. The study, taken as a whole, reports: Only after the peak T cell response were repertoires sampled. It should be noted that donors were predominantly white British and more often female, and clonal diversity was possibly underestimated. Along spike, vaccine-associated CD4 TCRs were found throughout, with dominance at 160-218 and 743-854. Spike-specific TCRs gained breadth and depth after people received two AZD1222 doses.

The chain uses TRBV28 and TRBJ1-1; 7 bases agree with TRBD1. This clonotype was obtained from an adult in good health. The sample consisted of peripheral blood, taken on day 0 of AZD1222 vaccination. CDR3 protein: CASSPTQGWTEAFF. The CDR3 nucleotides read TGTGCCAGCAGTCCCACACAGGGGTGGACTGAAGCTTTCTTT.